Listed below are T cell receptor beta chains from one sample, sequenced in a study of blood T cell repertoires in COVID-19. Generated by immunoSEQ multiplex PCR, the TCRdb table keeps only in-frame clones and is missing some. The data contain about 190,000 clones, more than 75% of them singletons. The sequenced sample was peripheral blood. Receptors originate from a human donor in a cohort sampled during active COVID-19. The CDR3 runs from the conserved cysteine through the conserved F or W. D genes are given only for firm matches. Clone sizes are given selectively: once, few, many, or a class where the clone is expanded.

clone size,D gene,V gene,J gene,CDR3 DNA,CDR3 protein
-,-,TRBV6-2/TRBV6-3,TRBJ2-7,TGTGCCAGCAGTTACGACCCCAGAGGTGCCTACGAGCAGTACTTC,CASSYDPRGAYEQYF
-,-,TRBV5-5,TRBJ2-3,TGTGCCAGCAGTTCCAGGCCCTCTAGCACAGATACGCAGTATTTT,CASSSRPSSTDTQYF
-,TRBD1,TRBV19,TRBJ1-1,TGTGCCAGTAGTATCCCGGGACAGGTTGGGGGGCGAGCTTTCTTT,CASSIPGQVGGRAFF
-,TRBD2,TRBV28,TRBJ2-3,TGTGCCAGCAGTTTCCCCCTTAGCGGGAGGGACACAGATACGCAGTATTTT,CASSFPLSGRDTDTQYF
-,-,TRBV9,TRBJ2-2,TGTGCCAGCAGCGTATACGGGACGAACACCGGGGAGCTGTTTTTT,CASSVYGTNTGELFF
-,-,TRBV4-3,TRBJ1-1,TGCGCCAGCAGCCAGGTAATCGAACAACCTGAAGCTTTCTTT,CASSQVIEQPEAFF
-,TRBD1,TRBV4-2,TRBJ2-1,TGTGCCAGCAGCCAAGATGCGGGACAGGGGTCCAATGAGCAGTTCTTC,CASSQDAGQGSNEQFF
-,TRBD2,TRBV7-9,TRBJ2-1,TGTGCCAGCAGCTTAAGCCCCGGGACTAGCGGGAGTTTCGGTGAGCAGTTCTTC,CASSLSPGTSGSFGEQFF
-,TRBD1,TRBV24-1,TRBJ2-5,TGTGCCACCAGTGACCCCGGGACAGGGGGCGCTTCGGTAGAGACCCAGTACTTC,CATSDPGTGGASVETQYF
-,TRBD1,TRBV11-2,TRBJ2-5,TGTGCCAGCTCGACAGGGTTCCAAGAGACCCAGTACTTC,CASSTGFQETQYF
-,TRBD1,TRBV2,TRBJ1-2,TGTGCCAGCAGTGATTTCACAGGGGACTATGGCTACACCTTC,CASSDFTGDYGYTF
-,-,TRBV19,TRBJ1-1,TGTGCCAGTACCCCGGGGGGGCCGCTGAACACTGAAGCTTTCTTT,CASTPGGPLNTEAFF
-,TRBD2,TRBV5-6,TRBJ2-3,TGTGCCAGCAGCTTGGGCGGGAGTCCAGATACGCAGTATTTT,CASSLGGSPDTQYF
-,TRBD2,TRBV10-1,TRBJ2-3,TGCGCCAGCAGTGGCGGGACTAGCGTAAGGCAGTATTTT,CASSGGTSVRQYF
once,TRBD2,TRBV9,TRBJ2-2,TGTGCCAGCAGCCCAACTAGCGGGATGGGAACCGGGGAGCTGTTTTTT,CASSPTSGMGTGELFF
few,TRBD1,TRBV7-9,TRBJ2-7,TGTGCCAGCAGCAGACCCCCGGGACAGGAAACCTACGAGCAGTACTTC,CASSRPPGQETYEQYF
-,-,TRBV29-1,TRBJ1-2,TGCAGCGTTGATGGGGCTTATGGCTACACCTTC,CSVDGAYGYTF
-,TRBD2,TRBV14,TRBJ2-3,TGTGCCAGCAGCCAAGAGCTACTAGCGGGAGGAGCAGATACGCAGTATTTT,CASSQELLAGGADTQYF
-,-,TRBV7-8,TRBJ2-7,TGTGCCAGCAGCTACGGACAGGGAGGGGAGCAGTACTTC,CASSYGQGGEQYF
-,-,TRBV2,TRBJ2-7,TGTGCCAGCAGTGTCAGTTTCTACGAGCAGTACTTC,CASSVSFYEQYF
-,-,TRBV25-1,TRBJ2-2,TGTGCCAGCAGTGATGTTGGGGCGTTGACCGGGGAGCTGTTTTTT,CASSDVGALTGELFF
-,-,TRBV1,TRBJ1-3,TGCACCAGCAGTCCAATCACTACCTCTGGAAACACCATATATTTT,CTSSPITTSGNTIYF
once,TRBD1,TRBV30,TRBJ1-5,TGTGCCTGGAGTGTACAGGGGTTAGGACAGCCCCAGCATTTT,CAWSVQGLGQPQHF
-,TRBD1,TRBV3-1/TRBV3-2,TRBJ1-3,TGTGCCAGCAGCGATGGACAGGGGCAAGGAAACACCATATATTTT,CASSDGQGQGNTIYF